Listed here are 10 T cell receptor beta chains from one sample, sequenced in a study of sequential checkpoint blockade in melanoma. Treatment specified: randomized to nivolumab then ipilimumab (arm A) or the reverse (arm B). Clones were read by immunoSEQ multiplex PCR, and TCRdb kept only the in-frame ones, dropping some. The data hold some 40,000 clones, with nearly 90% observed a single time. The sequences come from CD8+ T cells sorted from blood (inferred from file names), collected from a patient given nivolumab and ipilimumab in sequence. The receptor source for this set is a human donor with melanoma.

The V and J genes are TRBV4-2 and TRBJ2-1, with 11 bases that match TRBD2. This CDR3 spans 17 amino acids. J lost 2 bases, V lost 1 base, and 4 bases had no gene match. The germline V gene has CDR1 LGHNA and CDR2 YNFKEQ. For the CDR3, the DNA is TGTGCCAGCAGCCAAGCGCGACTAGCGGGGCCCTACAATGAGCAGTTCTTC. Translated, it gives CASSQARLAGPYNEQFF.

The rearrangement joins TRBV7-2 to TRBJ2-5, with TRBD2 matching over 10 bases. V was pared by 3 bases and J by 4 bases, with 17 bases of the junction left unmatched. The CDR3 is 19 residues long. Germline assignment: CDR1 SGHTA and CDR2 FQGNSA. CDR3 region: CASSFRLAGLLFRLETQYF. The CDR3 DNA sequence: TGTGCCAGCAGCTTTAGACTAGCGGGTCTGCTCTTCCGATTAGAGACCCAGTACTTC.

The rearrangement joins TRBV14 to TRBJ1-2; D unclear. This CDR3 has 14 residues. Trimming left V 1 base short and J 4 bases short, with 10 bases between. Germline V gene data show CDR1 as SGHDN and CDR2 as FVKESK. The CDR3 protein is CASSQVMFGYGYTF. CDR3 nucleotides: TGTGCCAGCAGCCAAGTAATGTTCGGCTATGGCTACACCTTC.

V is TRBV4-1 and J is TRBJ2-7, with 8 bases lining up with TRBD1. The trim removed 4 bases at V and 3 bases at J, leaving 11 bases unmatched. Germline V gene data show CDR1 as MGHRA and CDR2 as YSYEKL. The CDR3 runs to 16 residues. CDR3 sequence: CASSRFDRGQNYEQYF. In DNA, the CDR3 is TGCGCCAGCAGCCGGTTCGACAGGGGTCAAAACTACGAGCAGTACTTC.

The CDR3 loop is CASSLDPTGSTYEQYV. DNA for the CDR3: TGCGCCAGCAGCTTGGACCCGACAGGGTCTACCTACGAGCAGTACGTC. The chain recombines TRBV5-1 with TRBJ2-7; TRBD1 matches at 7 bases. The length of the CDR3 is 16 residues. V was pared by 0 bases and J by 2 bases, with 8 bases of the junction left unmatched. Germline V gives CDR1 SGHRS, CDR2 YFSETQ.

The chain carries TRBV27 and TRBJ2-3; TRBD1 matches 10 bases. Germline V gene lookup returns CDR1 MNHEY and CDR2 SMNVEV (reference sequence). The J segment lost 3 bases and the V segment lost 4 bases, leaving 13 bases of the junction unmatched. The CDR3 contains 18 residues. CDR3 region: CASSSWGGQGKETDTQYF. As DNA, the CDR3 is TGTGCCAGCAGTTCTTGGGGGGGACAGGGGAAAGAAACAGATACGCAGTATTTT.

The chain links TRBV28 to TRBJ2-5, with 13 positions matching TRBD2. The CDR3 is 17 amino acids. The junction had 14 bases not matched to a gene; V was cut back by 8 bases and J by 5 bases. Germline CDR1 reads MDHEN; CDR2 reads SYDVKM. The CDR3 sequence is CASAGGGSGLAGETQYF. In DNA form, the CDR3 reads TGTGCCAGCGCCGGCGGGGGGTCGGGACTAGCGGGGGAGACCCAGTACTTC.

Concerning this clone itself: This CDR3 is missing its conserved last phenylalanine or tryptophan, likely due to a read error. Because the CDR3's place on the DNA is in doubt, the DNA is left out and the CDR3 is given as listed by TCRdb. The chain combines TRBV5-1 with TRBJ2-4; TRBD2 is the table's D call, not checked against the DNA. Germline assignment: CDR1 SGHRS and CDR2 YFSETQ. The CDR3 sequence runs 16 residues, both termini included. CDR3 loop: CASFTPTGIAPGPSNL.

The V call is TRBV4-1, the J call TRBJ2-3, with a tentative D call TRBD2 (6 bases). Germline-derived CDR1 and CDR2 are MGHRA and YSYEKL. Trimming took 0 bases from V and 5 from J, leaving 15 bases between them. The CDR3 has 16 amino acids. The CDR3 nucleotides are TGCGCCAGCAGCCAAGAAGACGGGAGCTCGCTAGATACGCAGTATTTT. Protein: CASSQEDGSSLDTQYF.

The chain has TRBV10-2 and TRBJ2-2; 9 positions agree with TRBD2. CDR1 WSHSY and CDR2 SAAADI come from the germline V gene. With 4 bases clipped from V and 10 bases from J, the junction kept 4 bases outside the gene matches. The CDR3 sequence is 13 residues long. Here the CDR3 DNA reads TGCGCCAGCAGTGCCTTAGCGGGAGTGGAGCTGTTTTTT. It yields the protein CASSALAGVELFF.